One TCR beta chain is described in this entry. A single record per CDR3 protein comes from TCRdb applying MiXCR to the 5' RACE reads. The table has roughly 240,000 distinct CDR3 sequences, roughly 15% seen once; the top ten hold roughly 23%. The data are from a study of T-cell memory formation after mild COVID-19. About the study: TCR clusters largely stayed donor specific.

The source is a man between 18 and 35 years old who had mild COVID-19 (a few samples of this study predate the infection). Cell type and time point are not known. The sequencing sample was made of PBMCs or a T cell subset sorted from them (not recorded which).

The CDR3 DNA is TGCAGCGTTGTCGGTCCCTTTAACTATGGCTACACCTTC. This sequence encodes CSVVGPFNYGYTF. J is TRBJ1-2 and V is TRBV29-1; no clear D. V lost 4 bases to trimming and J lost 1 base, with 10 bases between them. The CDR3 totals 13 residues. CDR1 SQVTM and CDR2 ANQGSEA come from the germline V gene.